This T cell receptor (beta chain) stems from a study of T cells in Graves' hyperthyroidism and ophthalmopathy. Amplification of TCR beta CDR3 regions used RNA as the template. The HTBI set primed first-round TCR CDR3 RT-PCR. A single record per CDR3 protein comes from TCRdb applying MiXCR to the multiplex PCR reads. The sample has roughly 330,000 distinct CDR3 sequences; roughly 15% are singletons. The table lists this clonotype with many counts. Antigen: not known. The V end lost 3 bases, the J end lost 9 bases, and 6 bases lay between the germline ends. The CDR3 loop spans 10 amino acids. Germline loops: CDR1 DFQATT, CDR2 SNEGSKA (reference sequence). The study excluded patients with uncontrolled infection, other autoimmune disease, pregnancy or lactation. This sample holds PBMCs from less than 13 ml fresh peripheral blood. Overall study findings and caveats: Most thyroid clonotypes expanded above 0.001 appeared in blood too. Model predictions of ophthalmopathy came a median approximately 6.5 months before onset.

The chain combines TRBV20-1 with TRBJ2-1; possibly TRBD2 for D (6 bases). Sequencing input: blood. This receptor was taken from a man in his thirties or forties with Graves' hyperthyroidism. CDR3 residues: CSAREGEQFF. The CDR3, as DNA: TGCAGTGCTAGGGAGGGTGAGCAGTTCTTC.